What follows describes a single T cell receptor beta chain. In this sample, this clone turned up a few times. Its cognate antigen has yet to be identified. No much larger clone is present one base from it, and per-base qualities are unavailable. This record comes from a study of shared clonotypes between healthy human individuals (dated by TCRdb to 2018 to 2020). About the investigation overall: Two women and three men aged 18 to 49 years were included in the cohort. Leukapheresis yielded between about 0.85 and 9 billion PBMCs per donor. Libraries were prepared and TCR repertoires were sequenced by different laboratories using diverse techniques, in order to increase sequencing depth and limit assay-specific biases. Per donor, three plates each were used for CD4 naive and CD4 memory, two for CD8 naive, and one for CD8 memory. The study deeply sequenced blood TCR repertoires of about 5 healthy adults to estimate repertoire size and the extent of clonotype sharing between individuals. On the study overall, not on this receptor specifically: Estimated clonotype richness was generally larger for naive than for memory subsets. Compared with non-shared clonotypes, the clonotypes found in all four sorted-subset donors had higher generation probabilities. Sharing across several donors was observed for about 5% of naive CD4, about 4% of naive CD8, over 2% of memory CD4, and 0.4% of memory CD8 clonotypes. The small number of donors limited the genetic and exposure-history diversity represented. Sampling was limited to blood, and TCR repertoires in tissue likely differ from TCR repertoires in blood. Based on pairwise subsampling, the degree of clonotype sharing among donors was expected to be affected by sequencing depth. Incomplete sequencing was indicated by rarefaction of sorted-subset datasets, despite the large sequencing depth.

Using the deep immunoSEQ assay, multiplex PCR amplified TCR CDR3 regions from genomic DNA. Extracted genomic DNA from each cell subset was distributed evenly across all wells of several immunoSEQ 96-well plates, and each plate was treated as a replicate. For sorted subsets, about 200 ng genomic DNA, equal to some 28,000 T cell genomes, was loaded into each replicate PCR. The purified libraries were quantified using a Qubit 3.0 fluorometer, sized with a Bioanalyzer 2100, and then quantified again using the KAPA Library Quantification kit. Each immunoSEQ 96-well plate was sequenced on its own single-read 150-cycle Illumina NextSeq 550 flow cell. In the source study's methods: Because only junctional sequences without quality scores were contained in the immunoSEQ output, filtering matching that applied to full-length reads could not be performed. To assign V/J genes and CDR3, sequences were annotated against IMGT germline references using PyIR, a Python wrapper for IgBLAST v1.9. Reads with weak V/J assignments (E-value above 1e-6), missing CDR3, stop codons, out-of-frame junctions, or ambiguous translated residues were removed. V3J clonotypes were defined as sequences sharing the same inferred V gene, J gene, and CDR3 amino acid sequence. Percentage overlap between repertoires was computed as shared unique clonotypes divided by the size of the smaller repertoire. Repertoire richness was assessed with RTK rarefaction, the Chao1 estimator, and Recon v2.1 estimates of unobserved clonotypes. Generation probabilities for all TCRbeta clonotypes obtained by the gDNA method from a few donors were computed using OLGA. TCRdb's version of the immuneACCESS table is confined to in-frame rearrangements and falls short of the full clone set. An unresolved V gene accounts for under half of the shortfall where checked; the remainder is of unknown origin. The V and J calls and the clone size are those of that table, but D and trimming were determined from the DNA. The sample yields a few million clones; approximately 95% were counted once. The biggest ten clones account for 0.35% to 0.45% of the sample.

Healthy HIV-negative adults with no recently reported acute infections or vaccinations were included as donors. Every donor was a Caucasian adult residing in Nashville, Tennessee, USA. Magnetic negative selection was used to enrich CD4+ T cells, after which naive cells were positively selected on CD45RA and the negative fraction became the memory subset. Blood was obtained by leukapheresis, after which PBMCs were separated by Ficoll-Histopaque density gradient centrifugation and cryopreserved in liquid nitrogen vapor phase. Purity and quantity of every magnetically sorted T cell population were checked by analytical flow cytometry. From each sorted fraction, genomic DNA was isolated and quantified by UV absorbance on a Nanodrop 2000c. Reading from cysteine to phenylalanine, the CDR3 counts 14 amino acids. Kept here is only the CDR3 DNA, which spans 42 bases and is read in frame from base 1. The V end loses 3 bases and the J end loses 2 bases, and a stretch of 10 bases separates them. The germline V gene supplies CDR1 KGHSH and CDR2 LQKENI.

The receptor comes from a man aged 18 to 29 in good health. Some clones in this sample may be carry-over from other donors' samples. Material for sequencing was naive CD4+ T cells from PBMCs. Interpreted using the paper, the cell subset or site label stands for: CD45RA+ positively selected. Recombination joined TRBV18 with TRBJ1-1, with the D segment identity uncertain. The sequence in DNA is TGTGCCAGCTCACCCAGGATTAGTAACACTGAAGCTTTCTTT. This codes for CASSPRISNTEAFF.